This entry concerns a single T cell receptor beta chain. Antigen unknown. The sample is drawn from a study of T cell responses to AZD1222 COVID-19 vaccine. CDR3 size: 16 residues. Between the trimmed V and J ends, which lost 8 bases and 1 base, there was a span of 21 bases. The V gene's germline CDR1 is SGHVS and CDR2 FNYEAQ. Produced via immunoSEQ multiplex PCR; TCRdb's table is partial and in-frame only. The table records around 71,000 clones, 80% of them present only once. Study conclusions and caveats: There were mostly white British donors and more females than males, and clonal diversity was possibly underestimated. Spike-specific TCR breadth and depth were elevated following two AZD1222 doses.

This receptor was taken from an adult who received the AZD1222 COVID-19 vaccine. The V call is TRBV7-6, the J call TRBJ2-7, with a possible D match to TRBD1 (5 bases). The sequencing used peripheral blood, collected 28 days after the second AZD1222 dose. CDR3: CASHDGMGQLSYEQYF. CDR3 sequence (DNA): TGTGCCAGCCACGACGGAATGGGGCAACTATCCTACGAGCAGTACTTC.